These 18 T cell receptor beta chains share one sample of origin, sequenced in a study of T cell clones after liver transplantation. The method was immunoSEQ multiplex PCR; TCRdb's version includes in-frame clones alone and lacks a portion of them. In the table there are tens of thousands of clones, roughly nine tenths of which are singletons. The source was CD4+ T cells from blood, collected before liver transplant. Receptors were obtained from a human donor who received a liver transplant.

The chain carries TRBV27 and TRBJ2-1; the match to TRBD1 covers 8 bases. The CDR3 is 15 residues long. Germline V lookup: CDR1 MNHEY, CDR2 SMNVEV (reference sequence). V lost 7 bases to trimming and J lost 8 bases; unmatched junction nucleotides: 13. CDR3 region: CASTHRGAPGDEQFF. CDR3 coding DNA: TGTGCCAGCACCCACAGGGGGGCCCCGGGCGATGAGCAGTTCTTC.

The chain has TRBV30 and TRBJ1-1; the D is unclear. The CDR3 length is 12 residues. Trimming shortened V by 3 bases and J by 0 bases, and 5 bases separated the two germline ends. Germline CDR1 and CDR2: GTSNPN and SVGIG (reference sequence). CDR3 sequence reads: CAWRRVNTEAFF. The DNA of the CDR3 is TGTGCCTGGAGAAGGGTGAACACTGAAGCTTTCTTT.

V is TRBV4-1 and J is TRBJ1-3; D is unclear. Germline V CDR1 and CDR2: MGHRA, YSYEKL. This CDR3 is built from 13 residues. With 4 bases removed from V and 1 base from J, the gap between germline ends came to 5 bases. The CDR3: CASSPASGNTIYF. CDR3 nucleotide sequence: TGCGCCAGCAGCCCCGCGTCTGGAAACACCATATATTTT.

The J gene is TRBJ1-2, the V gene TRBV28, with D perhaps matching TRBD1 (6 bases). The CDR3 sequence is 16 residues long. The V end lost 6 bases, the J end lost 1 base, and 18 bases lay between the germline ends. Per germline, CDR1 MDHEN and CDR2 SYDVKM. As DNA, the CDR3 is TGTGCCAGCAGCTTAGGCGGGACATCTTTTAACTATGGCTACACCTTC. The encoded protein is CASSLGGTSFNYGYTF.

The rearrangement joins TRBV6-1 to TRBJ2-1; D is possibly TRBD2 (6 bases). The CDR3 consists of 20 residues. Germline CDR1 is MNHNS and CDR2 is SASEGT. V lost 1 base and J 2 bases, leaving 24 bases between the germline ends. The CDR3 DNA follows: TGTGCCAGCAGTGAAGAGTTTAAAGCGGGCCTGCCTTCCCCCTACAATGAGCAGTTCTTC. Translating gives CASSEEFKAGLPSPYNEQFF.

This chain connects TRBV28 to TRBJ2-6; D gene unclear. From germline, CDR1 is MDHEN and CDR2 SYDVKM. The germline V and J ends were trimmed by 5 bases and 1 base, with 9 bases remaining between them. The CDR3 is 15 amino acids. The CDR3 protein is CASSMALSGANVLTF. The CDR3 DNA sequence: TGTGCCAGCAGTATGGCTCTGTCTGGGGCCAACGTCCTGACTTTC.

In its sample, this clone was seen a few times. The chain has TRBV7-2 and TRBJ1-4, with 9 bases matching TRBD1. The CDR3 runs 15 residues. In germline, CDR1 is SGHTA, CDR2 FQGNSA. V lost 4 bases to trimming and J lost 8 bases; unmatched junction nucleotides: 8. The CDR3 nucleotides read TGTGCCAGCAGCTCCGGGGACAGGGTGGTAGAAAAACTGTTTTTT. It specifies CASSSGDRVVEKLFF.

This clone was recorded once. The J gene is TRBJ2-1, the V gene TRBV14; TRBD2 matches at 12 bases. The V segment lost 5 bases and the J segment 2 bases; nucleotides outside the gene matches: 4. The germline V gene encodes CDR1 SGHDN and CDR2 FVKESK. The length of the CDR3 is 16 residues. In nucleotides, the CDR3 is TGTGCCAGCAGCGGACTAGCGGGATGGGCCTACAATGAGCAGTTCTTC. Translating gives CASSGLAGWAYNEQFF.

The rearrangement uses TRBV7-2 and TRBJ2-7; TRBD2 might be the D (5 bases). CDR1 and CDR2 (germline): SGHTA, FQGNSA. The V end lost 5 bases, the J end lost 0 bases, and 11 bases lay between the germline ends. The CDR3 is 14 amino acids. The CDR3 is CASSPRANSYEQYF. DNA of the CDR3: TGTGCCAGCAGCCCGAGGGCCAACTCCTACGAGCAGTACTTC.

This sequence joins TRBV25-1 and TRBJ1-4; unclear D gene. V dropped 2 bases and J dropped 0 bases, with 10 bases sitting between them. The CDR3 contains 16 residues. In germline, CDR1 is MGHDK, CDR2 SYGVNS. CDR3 DNA sequence: TGTGCCAGCAGTGAAAGAACTGGTGCAACTAATGAAAAACTGTTTTTT. Its protein is CASSERTGATNEKLFF.

A few counts support this clone. The rearrangement links TRBV11-2 to TRBJ2-7; D is possibly TRBD2 (6 bases). Per the germline V gene, CDR1 is SGHAT and CDR2 is FQNNGV. V shed 5 bases and J shed 2 bases, with 16 bases lying between them. CDR3 length: 15 residues. This CDR3 reads CASSQRRERPYEQYF. The CDR3 DNA follows: TGTGCCAGCAGCCAAAGACGGGAGAGACCCTACGAGCAGTACTTC. Using reference TRBV11-2 and TRBJ2-7 for the parts outside the CDR3, the full variable domain is EAGVAQSPRYKIIEKRQSVAFWCNPISGHATLYWYQQILGQGPKLLIQFQNNGVVDDSQLPKDRFSAERLKGVDSTLKIQPAKLEDSAVYLCASSQRRERPYEQYFGPGTRLTVT.

The rearrangement links TRBV7-8 to TRBJ2-7, with 7 bases matching TRBD2. CDR1 is SGHVS, CDR2 FQNEAQ, per germline. V was clipped by 0 bases and J by 0 bases; unmatched bases: 5. The length of the CDR3 is 16 residues. The CDR3 bases are TGTGCCAGCAGCTTAGCTGGGGCGGGAGTCTCCTACGAGCAGTACTTC. Translated, it gives CASSLAGAGVSYEQYF.

The chain links TRBV5-1 to TRBJ1-3; no definite D call. The CDR3 is made up of 15 amino acids. Germline V gives CDR1 SGHRS, CDR2 YFSETQ. Trimming took 0 bases from V and 2 from J, leaving 9 bases between them. The DNA of the CDR3 is TGCGCCAGCAGCTTGGACGACAACACTGGAAACACCATATATTTT. It yields the protein CASSLDDNTGNTIYF.

The chain uses TRBV6-6 and TRBJ1-5; 7 bases are a match to TRBD1. The CDR3 totals 15 residues. Germline V CDR1 and CDR2: MNHNY, SVGAGI (reference sequence). V shed 6 bases and J 2 bases; nucleotides not matched to a gene: 7. CDR3 coding DNA: TGTGCCAGCAGGAATAGACAGGGAGGCAATCAGCCCCAGCATTTT. It is translated as CASRNRQGGNQPQHF.

The chain employs TRBV6-5 and TRBJ2-4; 8 bases align to TRBD1. Germline V CDR1 and CDR2: MNHEY, SVGAGI. Unmatched junction bases numbered 8, after V lost 1 base and J lost 6 bases. The CDR3 sequence is 16 residues long. CDR3 loop: CASSYFTQGAGNIQYF. CDR3 nucleotide sequence: TGTGCCAGCAGTTACTTCACTCAGGGGGCAGGAAACATTCAGTACTTC.

This clone was counted a single time. V usage is TRBV6-4 and J usage is TRBJ2-1, with 9 nucleotides matching TRBD2. Germline assignment: CDR1 MRHNA and CDR2 SNTAGT. CDR3 size: 17 residues. Losses at the gene ends were 0 bases for V and 5 bases for J; bases not matched to a gene: 8. The CDR3 reads CASSDSPLAGHHNEQFF. In DNA, the CDR3 is TGTGCCAGCAGTGACTCCCCTCTAGCGGGGCACCACAATGAGCAGTTCTTC.

This chain connects TRBV28 to TRBJ2-2; TRBD2 agrees at 11 bases. The CDR3 spans 17 residues. The J segment lost 3 bases and the V segment lost 5 bases, leaving 8 bases of the junction unmatched. CDR1 and CDR2 from the germline V gene are MDHEN and SYDVKM. CDR3 nucleotides: TGTGCCAGCAGTCCGCCAGGTAGCGGGAGGGACACCGGGGAGCTGTTTTTT. It translates to CASSPPGSGRDTGELFF.

The chain uses TRBV7-2 and TRBJ1-5; possible D gene TRBD1, 6 bases. The CDR3 runs to 16 residues. Germline CDR1 SGHTA, CDR2 FQGNSA. Between the trimmed V and J ends, which lost 1 base and 3 bases, there was a span of 13 bases. The CDR3 here is CASSLVGGTPNQPQHF. CDR3 sequence (DNA): TGTGCCAGCAGCTTAGTTGGCGGGACACCCAATCAGCCCCAGCATTTT.